Following are 27 T cell receptor beta chains from one sample sequenced in a study of shared clonotypes between healthy human individuals. Assay: immunoSEQ multiplex PCR; the TCRdb copy retains only in-frame clones and omits some. The data show 1,500,000 or so clones, roughly 97% seen once. The material sequenced was naive CD4+ T cells sorted from blood. Subset reported: CD45RA+ positively selected. The source of these receptors is a man aged 25 to 45 in good health.

V is TRBV7-8 and J is TRBJ2-6; no definite D call. The CDR3 length is 14 residues. Germline V CDR1 and CDR2: SGHVS, FQNEAQ. V was trimmed by 2 bases and J by 4 bases, leaving 6 bases between them. The CDR3 loop is CASSLRAGANVLTF. In DNA, the CDR3 is TGTGCCAGCAGCTTAAGGGCCGGGGCCAACGTCCTGACTTTC.

This sequence joins TRBV28 and TRBJ2-7; D remains ambiguous. The CDR3 is made up of 14 amino acids. With 1 base removed from V and 2 bases from J, the gap between germline ends came to 9 bases. Germline V gives CDR1 MDHEN, CDR2 SYDVKM. For the CDR3, the DNA is TGTGCCAGCAGTTTATTTGGCGTTGCCTACGAGCAGTACTTC. This translates into CASSLFGVAYEQYF.

This chain uses TRBV18 with TRBJ1-1; D gene ambiguous. The CDR3 consists of 15 residues. Germline-derived CDR1 and CDR2 are KGHSH and LQKENI. Trimming removed 3 bases from V and 3 bases from J, with 14 bases in between. CDR3 DNA: TGTGCCAGCTCACCGCTATCTAGCCGGGACACTGAAGCTTTCTTT. Its translation: CASSPLSSRDTEAFF.

This chain links TRBV7-3 with TRBJ2-1, with D possibly matching TRBD1 (5 bases). Germline V lookup: CDR1 SGHTA, CDR2 FQGTGA. Trimming shortened V by 4 bases and J by 2 bases, and 12 bases separated the two germline ends. The CDR3 totals 15 residues. The CDR3 sequence: CASSSDKNPYNEQFF. The DNA of the CDR3 is TGTGCCAGCAGCTCGGACAAAAATCCCTACAATGAGCAGTTCTTC.

This chain uses TRBV5-1 with TRBJ2-4; D is ambiguous. Germline V gene sequence: CDR1 SGHRS, CDR2 YFSETQ. The V end was cut by 2 bases, the J end by 8 bases, with 14 bases between. This CDR3 contains 14 residues. Here the CDR3 DNA reads TGCGCCAGCAGCTTCAATCGAGATATGGACATTCAGTACTTC. This encodes CASSFNRDMDIQYF.

The chain couples TRBV9 to TRBJ2-2; D gene ambiguous. The CDR3 loop spans 13 amino acids. V dropped 4 bases and J dropped 7 bases, with 11 bases sitting between them. The germline CDR1 and CDR2 sequences are SGDLS and YYNGEE. CDR3 in DNA: TGTGCCAGCAGCCCTGAATACCTCGGGGAGCTGTTTTTT. Amino acid sequence: CASSPEYLGELFF.

V and J are TRBV29-1 and TRBJ2-1; D is ambiguous. CDR1 SQVTM and CDR2 ANQGSEA come from the germline V gene. The V and J ends lost 0 bases and 8 bases respectively, with 8 bases between them. This CDR3 is 12 amino acids long. CDR3 residues: CSVEEGVDEQFF. In DNA form, the CDR3 reads TGCAGCGTTGAAGAGGGTGTCGATGAGCAGTTCTTC.

Concerning this clone: Other nucleotide sequences from this sample produce the same CDR3. The chain links TRBV19 to TRBJ2-7; D not resolved. The V and J ends lost 6 bases and 1 base respectively, with 10 bases between them. Germline CDR1 LNHDA, CDR2 SQIVND (reference sequence). The CDR3 extends over 13 amino acids. Written as DNA, the CDR3 is TGTGCCAGTAGCCGGACGGATTCCTACGAGCAGTACTTC. It yields the protein CASSRTDSYEQYF.

The chain is built from TRBV7-9 and TRBJ2-3; either TRBD1 or TRBD2 may supply D (5 bases each). The V gene lost 3 bases and the J gene lost 4 bases, with 17 bases spanning the gap. Germline V gene sequence: CDR1 SEHNR, CDR2 FQNEAQ (reference sequence). The CDR3 extends over 16 amino acids. The CDR3 reads CASSFDVGVGADTQYF. CDR3 DNA: TGTGCCAGCAGCTTCGATGTCGGGGTAGGGGCAGATACGCAGTATTTT.

The rearrangement uses TRBV9 and TRBJ2-3, with 7 positions matching TRBD2. J was trimmed by 4 bases and V by 1 base; bases with no gene match: 9. CDR1 and CDR2 (germline): SGDLS, YYNGEE. This CDR3 has 16 amino acids. The CDR3 region is CASSVSGTNPSDTQYF. The CDR3 DNA follows: TGTGCCAGCAGCGTATCCGGGACTAACCCCTCAGATACGCAGTATTTT.

The rearrangement joins TRBV5-5 to TRBJ2-7, with a possible D match to TRBD2 (6 bases). Germline CDR1 is SGHKS and CDR2 is YYEKEE (reference sequence). The CDR3 is 15 amino acids. Trimming took off 0 bases at V and 2 bases at J, with 12 bases between the two ends. CDR3 amino acids: CASSLGGGSAYEQYF. Here the CDR3 DNA reads TGTGCCAGCAGCTTGGGTGGAGGGAGTGCCTACGAGCAGTACTTC.

V is TRBV29-1 and J is TRBJ1-5, with 7 bases matching TRBD1. The CDR3 covers 13 residues. Trimming took 4 bases from V and 5 from J; bases not matched to a gene: 5. CDR1 SQVTM and CDR2 ANQGSEA come from the germline V gene. CDR3 in amino acids: CSVVRGPDQPQHF. CDR3 DNA sequence: TGCAGCGTTGTGAGGGGGCCAGATCAGCCCCAGCATTTT.

The chain couples TRBV2 to TRBJ2-6; D is unclear. The germline gives CDR1 SNHLY, CDR2 FYNNEI. There are 13 residues in the CDR3. V lost 6 bases to trimming and J lost 4 bases, with 7 bases between them. CDR3 DNA sequence: TGTGCCAGCAGCGCACAAGGGGCCAACGTCCTGACTTTC. This codes for CASSAQGANVLTF. The full variable domain, its missing parts supplied by reference TRBV2 and TRBJ2-6, is EPEVTQTPSHQVTQMGQEVILRCVPISNHLYFYWYRQILGQKVEFLVSFYNNEISEKSEIFDDQFSVERPDGSNFTLKIRSTKLEDSAMYFCASSAQGANVLTFGAGSRLTVL.

The chain joins TRBV5-1 to TRBJ2-7, with 9 bases fitting TRBD2. The CDR3 spans 16 residues. After removal of 0 bases from V and 2 bases from J, the junction contained 6 bases not matched to a gene. Germline V CDR1 and CDR2: SGHRS, YFSETQ. This chain's CDR3 is CASSLAPPSGTYEQYF. In DNA form, the CDR3 reads TGCGCCAGCAGCTTGGCCCCCCCTAGCGGGACCTACGAGCAGTACTTC.

This chain connects TRBV18 to TRBJ1-3, with a possible D match to TRBD1 (6 bases). This CDR3 spans 17 amino acids. Germline V gene sequence: CDR1 KGHSH, CDR2 LQKENI. The V and J ends lost 6 bases and 2 bases respectively, with 20 bases between them. CDR3 sequence (DNA): TGTGCCAGCTCGCCTACGCCCTCTCAGGGGACTGGAAACACCATATATTTT. It specifies CASSPTPSQGTGNTIYF.

V gene TRBV21-1 combines with J gene TRBJ1-5; the table names TRBD1, a call not compared with the DNA. TRBV21-1 is classified as a pseudogene. There are 17 residues in the CDR3. In DNA form, the CDR3 reads TGTGCCAGCAGCAACGGACAGGTGGGATATAGCAATCAGCCCCAGCATTTT. Protein: CASSNGQVGYSNQPQHF.

The chain has TRBV29-1 and TRBJ2-5; D unclear. The germline V and J ends were trimmed by 1 base and 5 bases, with 2 bases remaining between them. Germline CDR1 is SQVTM and CDR2 is ANQGSEA. The CDR3 contains 10 residues. The CDR3 sequence: CSVEGETQYF. In DNA form, the CDR3 reads TGCAGCGTTGAAGGGGAGACCCAGTACTTC.

The chain is built from TRBV2 and TRBJ2-7; 7 bases agree with TRBD2. The germline V gene has CDR1 SNHLY and CDR2 FYNNEI. The CDR3 runs to 15 residues. After removal of 4 bases from V and 11 bases from J, the junction contained 17 bases not matched to a gene. CDR3 sequence: CASSVPLGRWGGEYF. The CDR3 nucleotides read TGTGCCAGCAGTGTTCCCCTAGGACGGTGGGGAGGGGAGTACTTC.

The chain uses TRBV28 and TRBJ1-1; a possible D gene is TRBD1 (5 bases). Trimming took 6 bases from V and 1 from J, leaving 33 bases between them. The CDR3 has 21 residues. Germline CDR1 MDHEN, CDR2 SYDVKM. DNA of the CDR3: TGTGCCAGCAGCGACACTGGGCGGGGACCCCGTCCCGAGGGCCGGAACACTGAAGCTTTCTTT. Translation gives CASSDTGRGPRPEGRNTEAFF.

The rearrangement joins TRBV19 to TRBJ2-1; TRBD2 agrees at 8 bases. The CDR3 runs 18 residues. V lost 1 base, J lost 0 bases, and 8 bases stayed unmatched. Looked up from germline, CDR1 is LNHDA and CDR2 is SQIVND (reference sequence). The CDR3 DNA sequence: TGTGCCAGTAGTATAGCGCGTCGAAGCGGGAGCTCCTACAATGAGCAGTTCTTC. It yields the protein CASSIARRSGSSYNEQFF.

The rearrangement uses TRBV7-9 and TRBJ1-1; D unresolved. CDR3 length: 13 amino acids. Between the trimmed V and J ends, which lost 3 bases and 5 bases, there was a span of 10 bases. Germline V gene lookup returns CDR1 SEHNR and CDR2 FQNEAQ (reference sequence). CDR3 in amino acids: CASSFEGRTEAFF. CDR3 nucleotides: TGTGCCAGCAGCTTTGAGGGTAGAACTGAAGCTTTCTTT.

This chain joins TRBV9 and TRBJ2-2; D perhaps matches TRBD1 (5 bases). The length of the CDR3 is 15 residues. Per the germline V gene, CDR1 is SGDLS and CDR2 is YYNGEE. With 7 bases removed from V and 8 bases from J, the gap between germline ends came to 21 bases. CDR3 nucleotides: TGTGCCAGCCAGCTGACGGACACCCATCCTGGGGAGCTGTTTTTT. Amino acids: CASQLTDTHPGELFF.

Here the CDR3 reads CASSPPRAEEETQYF. CDR3 nucleotides: TGTGCCAGCAGCCCCCCTAGGGCAGAGGAAGAGACCCAGTACTTC. The chain employs TRBV7-9 and TRBJ2-5; D remains ambiguous. Trimming stripped 5 bases from V and 3 bases from J, with 16 bases between. The CDR3 length is 15 residues. Germline assignment: CDR1 SEHNR and CDR2 FQNEAQ (reference sequence).

This chain uses TRBV5-1 with TRBJ2-5; D gene unclear. Matching the DNA end better, TRBJ2-7 makes the J call doubtful. CDR3 length: 14 residues. Germline CDR1 reads SGHRS; CDR2 reads YFSETQ. CDR3 sequence reads: CASSLASGSYEQYF. CDR3 DNA sequence: TGCGCCAGCAGCTTGGCTTCCGGGTCCTACGAGCAGTACTTC.

This chain uses TRBV11-2 with TRBJ1-5; D not resolved. The germline V gene has CDR1 SGHAT and CDR2 FQNNGV. With 9 bases removed from V and 3 bases from J, the gap between germline ends came to 15 bases. The CDR3 has 14 residues. The CDR3 reads CASSQGQVNQPQHF. For the CDR3, the DNA is TGTGCCAGTAGCCAAGGCCAGGTCAATCAGCCCCAGCATTTT.

The rearrangement uses TRBV10-1 and TRBJ2-1; TRBD1 is a possible D gene (5 bases). This CDR3 contains 14 residues. Trimming took 0 bases from V and 11 from J, leaving 14 bases between them. Germline assignment: CDR1 WNHNN and CDR2 SYGVQD (reference sequence). CDR3: CASSESGVQFKQFF. The CDR3 nucleotides are TGCGCCAGCAGTGAGTCAGGGGTACAATTCAAGCAGTTCTTC.

Concerning this clone: This same CDR3 is encoded by further DNA sequences in the sample. The chain joins TRBV9 to TRBJ2-3; D perhaps matches TRBD2 (5 bases). Trimming removed 0 bases from V and 4 bases from J, with 6 bases in between. The CDR3 extends over 13 amino acids. Germline V gene data show CDR1 as SGDLS and CDR2 as YYNGEE. The CDR3 here is CASSVEGADTQYF. The DNA of the CDR3 is TGTGCCAGCAGCGTAGAGGGAGCAGATACGCAGTATTTT.